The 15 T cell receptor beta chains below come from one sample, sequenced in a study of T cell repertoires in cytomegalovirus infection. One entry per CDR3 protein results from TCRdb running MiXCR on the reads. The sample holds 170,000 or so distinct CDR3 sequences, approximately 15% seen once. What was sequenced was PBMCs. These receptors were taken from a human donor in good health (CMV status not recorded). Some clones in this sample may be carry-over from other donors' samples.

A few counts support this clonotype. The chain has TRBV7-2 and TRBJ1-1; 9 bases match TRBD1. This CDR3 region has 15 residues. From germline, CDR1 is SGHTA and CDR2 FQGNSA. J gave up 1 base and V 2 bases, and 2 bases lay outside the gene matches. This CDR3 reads CASSLTGGTNTEAFF. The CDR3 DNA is TGTGCCAGCAGCTTAACAGGGGGCACGAACACTGAAGCTTTCTTT.

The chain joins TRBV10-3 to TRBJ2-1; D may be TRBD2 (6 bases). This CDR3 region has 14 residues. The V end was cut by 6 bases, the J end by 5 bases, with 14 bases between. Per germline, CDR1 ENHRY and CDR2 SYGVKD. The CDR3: CAISLRDLDNEQFF. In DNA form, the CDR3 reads TGTGCCATCAGCCTCCGGGACTTGGACAATGAGCAGTTCTTC.

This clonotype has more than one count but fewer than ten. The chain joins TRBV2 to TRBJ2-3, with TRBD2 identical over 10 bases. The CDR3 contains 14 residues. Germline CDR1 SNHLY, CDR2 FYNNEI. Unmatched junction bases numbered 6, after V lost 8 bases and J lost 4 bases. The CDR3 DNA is TGTGCCAGCCAGCGGGAGGGAGGAGCAGATACGCAGTATTTT. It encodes CASQREGGADTQYF.

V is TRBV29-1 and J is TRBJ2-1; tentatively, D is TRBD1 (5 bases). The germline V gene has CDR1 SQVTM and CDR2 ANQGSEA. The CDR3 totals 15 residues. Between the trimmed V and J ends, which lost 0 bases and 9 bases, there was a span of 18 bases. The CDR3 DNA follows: TGCAGCGTTGAAGAAGTCAGGGCCTCCATCCCTGAGCAGTTCTTC. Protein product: CSVEEVRASIPEQFF.

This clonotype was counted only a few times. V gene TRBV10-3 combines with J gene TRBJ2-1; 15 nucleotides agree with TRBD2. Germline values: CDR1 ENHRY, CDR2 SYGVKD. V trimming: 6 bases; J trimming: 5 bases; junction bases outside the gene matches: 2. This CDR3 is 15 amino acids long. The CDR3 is CAIRGTSGRNNEQFF. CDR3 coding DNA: TGTGCCATCAGGGGGACTAGCGGGAGGAACAATGAGCAGTTCTTC.

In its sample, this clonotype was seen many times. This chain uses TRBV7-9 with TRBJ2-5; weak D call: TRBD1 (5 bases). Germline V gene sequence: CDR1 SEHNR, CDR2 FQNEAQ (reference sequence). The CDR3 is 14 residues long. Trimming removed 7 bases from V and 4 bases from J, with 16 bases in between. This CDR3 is CASTPRRQGETQYF. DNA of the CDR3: TGTGCCAGCACCCCCCGGCGTCAGGGAGAGACCCAGTACTTC.

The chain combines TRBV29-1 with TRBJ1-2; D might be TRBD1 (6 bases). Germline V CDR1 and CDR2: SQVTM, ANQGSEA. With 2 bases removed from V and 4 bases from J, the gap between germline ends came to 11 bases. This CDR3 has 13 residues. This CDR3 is CSVEKPDSYGYTF. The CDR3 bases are TGCAGCGTTGAAAAACCGGACAGCTATGGCTACACCTTC.

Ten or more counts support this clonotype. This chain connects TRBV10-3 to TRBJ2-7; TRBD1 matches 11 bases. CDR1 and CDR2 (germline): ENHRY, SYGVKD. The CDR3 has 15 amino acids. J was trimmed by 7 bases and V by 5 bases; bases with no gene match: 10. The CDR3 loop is CAISPWGTGGSEQYF. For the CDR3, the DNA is TGTGCCATCAGTCCCTGGGGGACAGGGGGTTCTGAGCAGTACTTC.

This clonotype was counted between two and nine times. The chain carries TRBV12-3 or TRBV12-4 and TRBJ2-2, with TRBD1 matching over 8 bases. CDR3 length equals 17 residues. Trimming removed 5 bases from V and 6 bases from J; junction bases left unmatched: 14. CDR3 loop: CASSPLGDRGAAGELFF. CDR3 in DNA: TGTGCCAGCAGTCCCTTGGGCGACAGGGGTGCTGCCGGGGAGCTGTTTTTT.

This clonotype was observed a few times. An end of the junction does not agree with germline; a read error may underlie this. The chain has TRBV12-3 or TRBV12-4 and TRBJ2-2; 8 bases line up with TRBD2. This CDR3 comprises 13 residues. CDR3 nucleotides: TGTGCCAGCAGATTAGCGGGAACCGGGGAGCTGTTTTTT. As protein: CASRLAGTGELFF.

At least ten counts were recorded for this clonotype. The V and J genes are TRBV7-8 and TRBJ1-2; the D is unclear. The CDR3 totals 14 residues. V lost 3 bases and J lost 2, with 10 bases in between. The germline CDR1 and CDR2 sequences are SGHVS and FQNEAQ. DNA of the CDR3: TGTGCCAGCAGCTTCCCCGACGTCAACTATGGCTACACCTTC. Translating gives CASSFPDVNYGYTF.

CDR3 region: CASSLSGRNQPQHF. For the CDR3, the DNA is TGTGCCAGCAGTTTATCAGGGCGCAATCAGCCCCAGCATTTT. This chain connects TRBV28 to TRBJ1-5, with TRBD1 as a possible D gene (5 bases). Trimming removed 1 base from V and 2 bases from J, with 6 bases in between. The CDR3 is made up of 14 amino acids. The germline V gene encodes CDR1 MDHEN and CDR2 SYDVKM. Looking up the rest from reference TRBV28 and TRBJ1-5 gives the full variable domain: DVKVTQSSRYLVKRTGEKVFLECVQDMDHENMFWYRQDPGLGLRLIYFSYDVKMKEKGDIPEGYSVSREKKERFSLILESASTNQTSMYLCASSLSGRNQPQHFGDGTRLSIL.

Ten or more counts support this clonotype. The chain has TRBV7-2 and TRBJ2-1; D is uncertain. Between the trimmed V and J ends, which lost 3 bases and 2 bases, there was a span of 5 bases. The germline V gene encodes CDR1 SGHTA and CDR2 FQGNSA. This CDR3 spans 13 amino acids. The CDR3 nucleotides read TGTGCCAGCAGCTTCAACGCCTACAATGAGCAGTTCTTC. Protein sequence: CASSFNAYNEQFF.

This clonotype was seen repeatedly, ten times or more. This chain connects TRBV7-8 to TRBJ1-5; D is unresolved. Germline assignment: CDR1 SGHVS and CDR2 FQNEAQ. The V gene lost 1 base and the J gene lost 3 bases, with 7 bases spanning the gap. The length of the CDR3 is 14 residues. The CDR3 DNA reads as TGTGCCAGCAGCTTAGACGACCTCAATCAGCCCCAGCATTTT. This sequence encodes CASSLDDLNQPQHF.

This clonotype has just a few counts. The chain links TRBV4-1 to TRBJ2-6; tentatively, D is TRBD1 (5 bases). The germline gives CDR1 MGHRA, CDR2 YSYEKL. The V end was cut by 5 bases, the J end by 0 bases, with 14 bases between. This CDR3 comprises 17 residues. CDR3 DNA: TGCGCCAGCAGCTATCGACAGCGAAGCTCTGGGGCCAACGTCCTGACTTTC. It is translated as CASSYRQRSSGANVLTF.